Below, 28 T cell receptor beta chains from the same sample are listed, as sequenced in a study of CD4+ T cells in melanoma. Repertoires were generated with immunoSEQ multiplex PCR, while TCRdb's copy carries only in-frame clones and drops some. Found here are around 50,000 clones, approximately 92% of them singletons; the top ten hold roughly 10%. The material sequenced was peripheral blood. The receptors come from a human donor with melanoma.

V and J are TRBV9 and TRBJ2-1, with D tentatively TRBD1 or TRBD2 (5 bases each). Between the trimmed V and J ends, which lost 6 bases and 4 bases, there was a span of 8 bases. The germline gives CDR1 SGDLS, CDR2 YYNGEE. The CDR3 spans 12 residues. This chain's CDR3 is CASNGGYNEQFF. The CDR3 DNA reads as TGTGCCAGCAATGGGGGATACAATGAGCAGTTCTTC.

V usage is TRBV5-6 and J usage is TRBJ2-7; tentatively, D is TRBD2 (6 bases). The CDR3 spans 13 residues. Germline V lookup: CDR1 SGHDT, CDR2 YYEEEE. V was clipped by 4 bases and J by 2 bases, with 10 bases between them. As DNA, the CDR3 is TGTGCCAGCAGCCGGGGGAAACCCTACGAGCAGTACTTC. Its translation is CASSRGKPYEQYF.

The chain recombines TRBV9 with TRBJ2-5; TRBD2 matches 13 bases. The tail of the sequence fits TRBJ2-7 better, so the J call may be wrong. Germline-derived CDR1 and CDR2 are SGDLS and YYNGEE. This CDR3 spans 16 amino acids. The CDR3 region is CASSPGLAGASYEQYF. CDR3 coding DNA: TGTGCCAGCAGCCCTGGACTAGCGGGGGCCTCCTACGAGCAGTACTTC.

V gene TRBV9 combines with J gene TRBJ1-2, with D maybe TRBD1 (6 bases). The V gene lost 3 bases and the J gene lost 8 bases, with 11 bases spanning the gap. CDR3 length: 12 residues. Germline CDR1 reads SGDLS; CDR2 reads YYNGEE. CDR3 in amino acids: CASSEGGWGYTF. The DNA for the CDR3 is TGTGCCAGCAGCGAGGGGGGGTGGGGCTACACCTTC. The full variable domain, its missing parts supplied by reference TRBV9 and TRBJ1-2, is DSGVTQTPKHLITATGQRVTLRCSPRSGDLSVYWYQQSLDQGLQFLIQYYNGEERAKGNILERFSAQQFPDLHSELNLSSLELGDSALYFCASSEGGWGYTFGSGTRLTVV.

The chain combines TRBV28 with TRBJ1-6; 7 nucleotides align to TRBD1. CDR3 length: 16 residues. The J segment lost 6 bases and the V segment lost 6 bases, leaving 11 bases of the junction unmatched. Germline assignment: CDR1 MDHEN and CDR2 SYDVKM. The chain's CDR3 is CASRSRTGTANSPLHF. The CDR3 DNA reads TGTGCCAGCAGAAGCCGGACCGGGACAGCTAATTCACCCCTCCACTTT.

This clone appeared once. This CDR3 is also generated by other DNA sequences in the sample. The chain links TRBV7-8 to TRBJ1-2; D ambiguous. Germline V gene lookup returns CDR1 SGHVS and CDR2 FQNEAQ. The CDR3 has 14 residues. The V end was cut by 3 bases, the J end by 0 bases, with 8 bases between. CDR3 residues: CASSFSDSNYGYTF. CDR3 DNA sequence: TGTGCCAGCAGCTTTTCAGATTCTAACTATGGCTACACCTTC.

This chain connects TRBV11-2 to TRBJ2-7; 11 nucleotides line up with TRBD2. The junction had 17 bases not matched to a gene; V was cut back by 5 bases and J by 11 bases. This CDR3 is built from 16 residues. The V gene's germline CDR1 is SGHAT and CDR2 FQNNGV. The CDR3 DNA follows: TGTGCCAGCAGCCCCCTCCAGGGACTAGCGGCTGTGGGGAAGTACTTC. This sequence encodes CASSPLQGLAAVGKYF.

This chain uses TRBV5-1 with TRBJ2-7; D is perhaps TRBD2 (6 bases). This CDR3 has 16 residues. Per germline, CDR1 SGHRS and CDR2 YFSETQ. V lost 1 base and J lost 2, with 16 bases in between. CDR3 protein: CASSLTAGLGTYEQYF. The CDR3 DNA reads TGCGCCAGCAGCTTGACGGCGGGGTTGGGTACCTACGAGCAGTACTTC.

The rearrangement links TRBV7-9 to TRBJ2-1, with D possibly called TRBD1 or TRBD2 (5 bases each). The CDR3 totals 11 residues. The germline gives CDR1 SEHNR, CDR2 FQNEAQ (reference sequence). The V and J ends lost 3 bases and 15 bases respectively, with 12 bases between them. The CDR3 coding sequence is TGTGCCAGCAGCTTCGGGACCCGCCGGTTCTTC. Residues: CASSFGTRRFF. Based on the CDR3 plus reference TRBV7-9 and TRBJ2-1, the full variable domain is DTGVSQNPRHKITKRGQNVTFRCDPISEHNRLYWYRQTLGQGPEFLTYFQNEAQLEKSRLLSDRFSAERPKGSFSTLEIQRTEQGDSAMYLCASSFGTRRFFGPGTRLTVL.

CDR3 amino acids: CASSLLGVDQPQHF. CDR3 nucleotides: TGTGCCAGCAGCTTATTGGGGGTCGATCAGCCCCAGCATTTT. The J gene is TRBJ1-5, the V gene TRBV11-2; possibly TRBD1 for D (5 bases). V dropped 2 bases and J dropped 5 bases, with 10 bases sitting between them. Germline lookup yields CDR1 SGHAT and CDR2 FQNNGV. The CDR3 sequence is 14 residues long.

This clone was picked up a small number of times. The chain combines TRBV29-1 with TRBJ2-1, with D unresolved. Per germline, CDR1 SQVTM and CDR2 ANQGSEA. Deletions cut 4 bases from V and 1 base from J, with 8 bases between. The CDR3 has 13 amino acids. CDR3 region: CSVAVGSYNEQFF. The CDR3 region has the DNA TGCAGCGTTGCGGTGGGTTCCTACAATGAGCAGTTCTTC.

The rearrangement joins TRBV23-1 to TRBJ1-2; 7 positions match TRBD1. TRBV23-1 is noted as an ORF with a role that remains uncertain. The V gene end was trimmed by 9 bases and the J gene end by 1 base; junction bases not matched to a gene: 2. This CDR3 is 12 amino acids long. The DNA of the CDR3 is TGCGCCAGTTGGGACAGTAACTATGGCTACACCTTC. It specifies CASWDSNYGYTF.

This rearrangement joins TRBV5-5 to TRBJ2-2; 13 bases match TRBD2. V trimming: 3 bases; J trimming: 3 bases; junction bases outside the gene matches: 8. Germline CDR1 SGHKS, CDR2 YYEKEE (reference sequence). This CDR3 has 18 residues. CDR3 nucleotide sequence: TGTGCCAGCAGCTCGAAGACTAGCGGGGGGAGGGACACCGGGGAGCTGTTTTTT. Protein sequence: CASSSKTSGGRDTGELFF. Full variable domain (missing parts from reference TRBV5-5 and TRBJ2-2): DAGVTQSPTHLIKTRGQQVTLRCSPISGHKSVSWYQQVLGQGPQFIFQYYEKEERGRGNFPDRFSARQFPNYSSELNVNALLLGDSALYLCASSSKTSGGRDTGELFFGEGSRLTVL.

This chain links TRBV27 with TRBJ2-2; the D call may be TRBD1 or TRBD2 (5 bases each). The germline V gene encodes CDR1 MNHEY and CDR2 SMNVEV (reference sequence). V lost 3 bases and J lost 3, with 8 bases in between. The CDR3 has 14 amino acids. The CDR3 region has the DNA TGTGCCAGCAGTTTGGTGGGGGACACCGGGGAGCTGTTTTTT. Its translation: CASSLVGDTGELFF.

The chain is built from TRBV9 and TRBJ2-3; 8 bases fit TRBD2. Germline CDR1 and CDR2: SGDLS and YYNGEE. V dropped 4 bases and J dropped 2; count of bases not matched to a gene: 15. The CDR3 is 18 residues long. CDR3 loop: CASSRTLSGRGDTDTQYF. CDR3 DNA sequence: TGTGCCAGCAGCCGTACCCTTTCCGGGCGGGGGGACACAGATACGCAGTATTTT.

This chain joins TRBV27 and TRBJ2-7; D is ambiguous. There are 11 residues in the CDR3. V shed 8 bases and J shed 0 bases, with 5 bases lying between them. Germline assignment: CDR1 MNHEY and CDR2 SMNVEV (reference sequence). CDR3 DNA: TGTGCCAGCGCCAGCTCCTACGAGCAGTACTTC. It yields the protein CASASSYEQYF.

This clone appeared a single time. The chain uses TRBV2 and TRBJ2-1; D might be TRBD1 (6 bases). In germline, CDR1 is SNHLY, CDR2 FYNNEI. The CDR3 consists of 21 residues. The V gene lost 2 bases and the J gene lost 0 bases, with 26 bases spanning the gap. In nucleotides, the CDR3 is TGTGCCAGCAGTGAACTCCCGGGACAAGCGCCCATACAAAGCTCCTACAATGAGCAGTTCTTC. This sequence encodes CASSELPGQAPIQSSYNEQFF.

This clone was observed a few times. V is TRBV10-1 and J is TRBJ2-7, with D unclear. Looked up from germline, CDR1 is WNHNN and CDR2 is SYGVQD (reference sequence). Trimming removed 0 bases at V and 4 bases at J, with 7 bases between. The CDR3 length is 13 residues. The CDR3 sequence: CASSESSRYEQYF. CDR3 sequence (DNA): TGCGCCAGCAGTGAGTCCAGCAGGTACGAGCAGTACTTC.

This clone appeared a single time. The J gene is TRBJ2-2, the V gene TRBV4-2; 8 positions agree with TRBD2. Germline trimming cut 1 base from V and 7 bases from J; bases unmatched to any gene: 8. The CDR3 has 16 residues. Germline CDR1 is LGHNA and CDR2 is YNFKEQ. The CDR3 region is CASSQGAGGADGELFF. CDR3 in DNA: TGTGCCAGCAGCCAAGGGGCCGGGGGGGCTGACGGGGAGCTGTTTTTT.

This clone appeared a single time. The CDR3 reads CASSLSLAGGPNEQYF. In DNA, the CDR3 is TGTGCCAGCAGCCTATCGCTAGCGGGGGGGCCGAACGAGCAGTACTTC. The chain carries TRBV11-2 and TRBJ2-7; 12 bases are shared with TRBD2. The CDR3 is 16 amino acids. The germline V gene has CDR1 SGHAT and CDR2 FQNNGV. V gave up 5 bases and J gave up 5 bases; unmatched junction bases: 10.

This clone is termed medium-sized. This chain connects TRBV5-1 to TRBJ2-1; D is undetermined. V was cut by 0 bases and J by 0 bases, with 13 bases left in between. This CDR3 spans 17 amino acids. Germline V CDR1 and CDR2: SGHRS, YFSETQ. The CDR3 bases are TGCGCCAGCAGCTTGGGGGGTTCCTCAGACTCCTACAATGAGCAGTTCTTC. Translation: CASSLGGSSDSYNEQFF.

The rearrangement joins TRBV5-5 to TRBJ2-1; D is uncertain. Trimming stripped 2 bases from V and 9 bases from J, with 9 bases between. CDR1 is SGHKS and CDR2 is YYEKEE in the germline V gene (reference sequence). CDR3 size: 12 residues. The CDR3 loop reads CASSFESGEQFF. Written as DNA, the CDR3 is TGTGCCAGCAGCTTCGAGTCCGGTGAGCAGTTCTTC.

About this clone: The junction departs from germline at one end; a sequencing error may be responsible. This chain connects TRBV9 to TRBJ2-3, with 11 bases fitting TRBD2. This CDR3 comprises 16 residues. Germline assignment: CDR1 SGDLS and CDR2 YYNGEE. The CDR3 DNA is TGTGTCAGCAGCGTGCTACTAGCGGGGGCTCCAGATACGCAGTATTTT. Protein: CVSSVLLAGAPDTQYF.

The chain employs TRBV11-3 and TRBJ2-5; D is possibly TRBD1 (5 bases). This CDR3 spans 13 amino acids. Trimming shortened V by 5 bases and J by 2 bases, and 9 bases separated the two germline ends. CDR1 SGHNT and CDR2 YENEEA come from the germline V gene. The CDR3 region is CASSPGLQETQYF. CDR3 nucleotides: TGTGCCAGCAGCCCAGGGCTTCAAGAGACCCAGTACTTC.

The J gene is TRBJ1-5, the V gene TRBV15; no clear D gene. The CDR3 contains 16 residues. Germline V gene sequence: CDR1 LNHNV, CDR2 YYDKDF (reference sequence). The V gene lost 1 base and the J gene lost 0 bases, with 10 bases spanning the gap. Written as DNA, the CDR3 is TGTGCCACCAGCAGAGGCAGAATCTATAGCAATCAGCCCCAGCATTTT. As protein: CATSRGRIYSNQPQHF.

As DNA, the CDR3 is TGTGCCATCAGGGGGGACGGCCTGAGCTCCTACAATGAGCAGTTCTTC. Amino acid sequence: CAIRGDGLSSYNEQFF. The chain uses TRBV10-3 and TRBJ2-1; D assignment may be TRBD1 or TRBD2 (5 bases each). The CDR3 is 16 amino acids. Germline V gene sequence: CDR1 ENHRY, CDR2 SYGVKD. The V gene lost 6 bases and the J gene lost 0 bases, with 15 bases spanning the gap.

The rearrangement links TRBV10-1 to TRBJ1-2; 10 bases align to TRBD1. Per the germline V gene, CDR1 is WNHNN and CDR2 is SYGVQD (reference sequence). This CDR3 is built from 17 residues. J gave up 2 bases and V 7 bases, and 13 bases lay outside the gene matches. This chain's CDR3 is CASNYRPQDRGNYGYTF. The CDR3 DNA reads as TGCGCCAGCAACTACCGACCCCAGGACAGGGGGAACTATGGCTACACCTTC.

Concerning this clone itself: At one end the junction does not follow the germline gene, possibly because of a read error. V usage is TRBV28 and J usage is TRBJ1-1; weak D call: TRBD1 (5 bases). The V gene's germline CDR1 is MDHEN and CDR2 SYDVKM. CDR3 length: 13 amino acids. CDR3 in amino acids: CASYPGGNPEAFF. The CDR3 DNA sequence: TGTGCCAGCTACCCGGGGGGGAACCCTGAAGCTTTCTTT.